One and the same sample provided the 26 T cell receptor beta chains below, sequenced in a study of T cells after yellow fever vaccination (dated 2019 in TCRdb). Read against the paper, the sample's treatment or condition label means: live attenuated yellow fever vaccine strain. The protocol used for the library was 5' RACE. Sequencer: Illumina NovaSeq 6000. The public reads were quality trimmed at Q25 with fastp and then assembled into clones with MiXCR by TCRdb, keeping productive beta chains. Rows are combined by CDR3 protein, so each entry shows the most common genes and DNA. The sample table shows around 200,000 distinct CDR3 sequences, and about 10% are seen once. Of the sample, 36% falls within the top ten clones. The starting material was CD8+ T cells sorted from PBMCs, obtained 15 days after the yellow fever booster vaccination. These receptors came from a man in his late teens or twenties who received the YFV17D yellow fever vaccine.

This clonotype was seen repeatedly, ten times or more. V gene TRBV27 combines with J gene TRBJ2-1, with a possible D match to TRBD1 (5 bases). V dropped 2 bases and J dropped 0 bases, with 8 bases sitting between them. The germline CDR1 and CDR2 sequences are MNHEY and SMNVEV (reference sequence). The CDR3 length is 15 residues. CDR3 in amino acids: CASSLDSSSYNEQFF. Here the CDR3 DNA reads TGTGCCAGCAGTTTAGACAGTTCCTCCTACAATGAGCAGTTCTTC.

This clonotype was detected only a few times. The J gene is TRBJ2-7, the V gene TRBV7-8; possible D gene TRBD2, 5 bases. The CDR3 length is 14 residues. Trimming removed 0 bases at V and 2 bases at J, with 8 bases between. In germline, CDR1 is SGHVS, CDR2 FQNEAQ. CDR3 sequence reads: CASSLALGAYEQYF. The CDR3 bases are TGTGCCAGCAGCTTAGCGCTCGGGGCCTACGAGCAGTACTTC.

This clonotype was seen only a few times. The chain employs TRBV5-1 and TRBJ1-1; no clear D. V dropped 5 bases and J dropped 0 bases, with 5 bases sitting between them. The CDR3 has 12 residues. Germline lookup yields CDR1 SGHRS and CDR2 YFSETQ. This CDR3 reads CASRRVNTEAFF. The CDR3 nucleotides are TGCGCCAGCAGGAGAGTGAACACTGAAGCTTTCTTT.

V and J are TRBV7-2 and TRBJ1-1; D remains unclear. The CDR3 is made up of 14 amino acids. Germline assignment: CDR1 SGHTA and CDR2 FQGNSA. V gave up 4 bases and J gave up 5 bases, with 14 bases separating them. CDR3 sequence: CASSSNPAITEAFF. CDR3 coding DNA: TGTGCCAGCAGCTCGAACCCGGCCATAACTGAAGCTTTCTTT.

There are many counts of this clonotype. V usage is TRBV7-9 and J usage is TRBJ1-3; 7 bases are shared with TRBD1. V lost 7 bases and J lost 10; bases outside the gene matches: 16. The CDR3 is 15 residues long. Germline V gives CDR1 SEHNR, CDR2 FQNEAQ (reference sequence). DNA of the CDR3: TGTGCCAGCACCGCGACAGGGCCGGAAGGTCCGACCATATATTTT. Translating gives CASTATGPEGPTIYF.

V gene TRBV15 combines with J gene TRBJ2-1, with D perhaps matching TRBD2 (7 bases). This CDR3 has 16 amino acids. Germline V lookup: CDR1 LNHNV, CDR2 YYDKDF (reference sequence). Between the trimmed V and J ends, which lost 5 bases and 2 bases, there was a span of 16 bases. In nucleotides, the CDR3 is TGTGCCACCAGCCCCGTGAGGGGGGGGCCCTACAATGAGCAGTTCTTC. Its translation: CATSPVRGGPYNEQFF.

This sequence joins TRBV15 and TRBJ2-7; D possibly corresponds to TRBD2 (6 bases). The CDR3 sequence is 14 residues long. Germline assignment: CDR1 LNHNV and CDR2 YYDKDF (reference sequence). Trimming took off 0 bases at V and 2 bases at J, with 8 bases between the two ends. The CDR3 DNA reads TGTGCCACCAGCAGAGACGGGGGAACCTACGAGCAGTACGTC. It encodes CATSRDGGTYEQYV.

This clonotype appeared a few times. The chain has TRBV4-1 and TRBJ1-5, with D unresolved. Germline CDR1 is MGHRA and CDR2 is YSYEKL. The CDR3 is 15 residues long. The V and J ends lost 4 bases and 3 bases respectively, with 13 bases between them. The CDR3 region is CASSPRLQSNQPQHF. CDR3 nucleotide sequence: TGCGCCAGCAGCCCCCGCCTGCAGTCCAATCAGCCCCAGCATTTT.

The chain couples TRBV27 to TRBJ2-7; 8 nucleotides align to TRBD1. The CDR3 consists of 14 residues. J was trimmed by 2 bases and V by 6 bases; bases with no gene match: 6. Germline V gives CDR1 MNHEY, CDR2 SMNVEV (reference sequence). The CDR3 DNA reads TGTGCCAGCAGCCGGACAGGGTCCGCCTACGAGCAGTACGTC. Its protein is CASSRTGSAYEQYV.

This clonotype came up many times. The V and J genes are TRBV7-8 and TRBJ2-5; perhaps TRBD2 as D (7 bases). Germline CDR1 and CDR2: SGHVS and FQNEAQ. Trimming left V 5 bases short and J 5 bases short, with 18 bases between. The CDR3 loop spans 15 amino acids. CDR3 loop: CASSPRGAEVETQYF. Here the CDR3 DNA reads TGTGCCAGCAGCCCCCGGGGGGCCGAGGTGGAGACCCAGTACTTC.

This clonotype has just a few counts. DNA of the CDR3: TGTGCCAGCAGCCCCGGTAGAGGGACCGGGGCCAACGTCCTGACTTTC. Encoded protein: CASSPGRGTGANVLTF. The chain combines TRBV9 with TRBJ2-6; perhaps D is TRBD1 or TRBD2 (5 bases each). CDR3 length equals 16 residues. Germline CDR1 reads SGDLS; CDR2 reads YYNGEE. Between the trimmed V and J ends, which lost 4 bases and 4 bases, there was a span of 15 bases. The entire variable domain, with the rest obtained from reference TRBV9 and TRBJ2-6, is as follows: DSGVTQTPKHLITATGQRVTLRCSPRSGDLSVYWYQQSLDQGLQFLIQYYNGEERAKGNILERFSAQQFPDLHSELNLSSLELGDSALYFCASSPGRGTGANVLTFGAGSRLTVL.

This rearrangement joins TRBV9 to TRBJ1-2; D not certain. This CDR3 is built from 12 residues. V was pared by 0 bases and J by 4 bases, with 4 bases between. The germline gives CDR1 SGDLS, CDR2 YYNGEE. CDR3 sequence (DNA): TGTGCCAGCAGCGTAGTCAGCTATGGCTACACCTTC. It specifies CASSVVSYGYTF.

The chain carries TRBV4-3 and TRBJ2-4, with D unresolved. Trimming shortened V by 0 bases and J by 5 bases, and 14 bases separated the two germline ends. Germline CDR1 and CDR2: LGHNA and YSLEER. The CDR3 length is 16 residues. The CDR3: CASSQEQLGLENIQYF. In DNA form, the CDR3 reads TGCGCCAGCAGCCAAGAACAGCTGGGTCTGGAAAACATTCAGTACTTC.

The sample holds a few counts of this clonotype. This chain connects TRBV7-2 to TRBJ1-1; tentatively, D is TRBD1 (5 bases). The CDR3 covers 16 residues. Trimming pared 4 bases from V and 2 bases from J, leaving 17 bases between. Germline V gene sequence: CDR1 SGHTA, CDR2 FQGNSA. The CDR3 sequence: CASSSPSRVPNTEAFF. The DNA of the CDR3 is TGTGCCAGCAGCTCCCCCTCCAGGGTTCCCAACACTGAAGCTTTCTTT.

The V call is TRBV7-6, the J call TRBJ2-5; D perhaps matches TRBD1 (6 bases). V gave up 4 bases and J gave up 4 bases, with 13 bases separating them. Germline V gene data show CDR1 as SGHVS and CDR2 as FNYEAQ. This CDR3 region has 14 residues. The DNA for the CDR3 is TGTGCCAGCAGCTCGACAGGAGGAAGAGAGACCCAGTACTTC. The encoded protein is CASSSTGGRETQYF. Filled out from reference TRBV7-6 and TRBJ2-5, the complete variable domain reads GAGVSQSPRYKVTKRGQDVALRCDPISGHVSLYWYRQALGQGPEFLTYFNYEAQQDKSGLPNDRFSAERPEGSISTLTIQRTEQRDSAMYRCASSSTGGRETQYFGPGTRLLVL.

This clonotype showed up just a few times. This chain uses TRBV18 with TRBJ1-3; D is undetermined. Trimming removed 2 bases at V and 0 bases at J, with 8 bases between. The germline CDR1 and CDR2 sequences are KGHSH and LQKENI. CDR3 length equals 15 residues. CDR3 sequence reads: CASSPGRSSGNTIYF. CDR3 bases: TGTGCCAGCTCACCAGGGAGGAGCTCTGGAAACACCATATATTTT.

This clonotype came up a few times. This chain joins TRBV3-1 and TRBJ2-3; 8 nucleotides agree with TRBD1. With 6 bases clipped from V and 9 bases from J, the junction kept 23 bases outside the gene matches. The CDR3 has 18 amino acids. Germline assignment: CDR1 LGHDT and CDR2 YNNKEL (reference sequence). CDR3 sequence: CASRNAAPGTGRRWTQYF. CDR3 sequence (DNA): TGTGCCAGCAGGAATGCGGCTCCAGGGACAGGCCGACGGTGGACGCAGTATTTT.

This clonotype was seen a handful of times. The chain combines TRBV5-6 with TRBJ1-1; D not certain. V lost 4 bases and J 2 bases, leaving 9 bases between the germline ends. The CDR3 extends over 13 amino acids. The germline V gene has CDR1 SGHDT and CDR2 YYEEEE. The CDR3 DNA sequence: TGTGCCAGCAGCGGCGACACTAACACTGAAGCTTTCTTT. Translation: CASSGDTNTEAFF.

The chain joins TRBV27 to TRBJ2-7; possible D gene TRBD1, 5 bases. The germline CDR1 and CDR2 sequences are MNHEY and SMNVEV (reference sequence). The CDR3 totals 15 residues. V lost 7 bases and J 0 bases, leaving 16 bases between the germline ends. CDR3 bases: TGTGCCAGCATCCCTTGGGGCACTCGCTCCTACGAGCAGTACGTC. Its translation is CASIPWGTRSYEQYV.

This clonotype showed up just a few times. The rearrangement uses TRBV10-3 and TRBJ2-1; TRBD1 matches at 7 bases. The trim removed 8 bases at V and 0 bases at J, leaving 7 bases unmatched. The germline CDR1 and CDR2 sequences are ENHRY and SYGVKD. The CDR3 has 15 amino acids. CDR3 nucleotides: TGTGCCATCGCTTCGACAGGGAGCTCCTACAATGAGCAGTTCTTC. Its protein is CAIASTGSSYNEQFF.

J is TRBJ2-5 and V is TRBV7-9, with a possible D match to TRBD1 (5 bases). V was pared by 4 bases and J by 1 base, with 13 bases between. Germline-derived CDR1 and CDR2 are SEHNR and FQNEAQ (reference sequence). The CDR3 extends over 15 amino acids. CDR3 nucleotides: TGTGCCAGCAGCTGGGTCTCAGGGCGCCAAGAGACCCAGTACTTC. It translates to CASSWVSGRQETQYF.

The V gene is TRBV7-9, the J gene TRBJ2-7; the D gene could be TRBD1 or TRBD2 (5 bases each). The length of the CDR3 is 12 residues. Germline V gives CDR1 SEHNR, CDR2 FQNEAQ (reference sequence). Trimming pared 4 bases from V and 8 bases from J, leaving 12 bases between. The CDR3 reads CASSSPRGQQYF. DNA for the CDR3: TGTGCCAGCAGCTCACCGAGGGGTCAGCAGTACTTC.

The genes are TRBV19 and TRBJ2-5; maybe TRBD1 (5 bases). This CDR3 is built from 12 residues. Per the germline V gene, CDR1 is LNHDA and CDR2 is SQIVND (reference sequence). Trimming took off 7 bases at V and 7 bases at J, with 13 bases between the two ends. CDR3 nucleotides: TGTGCCAGTATTACGACAGAAGGGACCCAGTACTTC. Translating gives CASITTEGTQYF.

J is TRBJ2-1 and V is TRBV7-9; D is uncertain. Germline CDR1 and CDR2: SEHNR and FQNEAQ (reference sequence). The CDR3 contains 14 residues. Trimming took off 1 base at V and 10 bases at J, with 14 bases between the two ends. The CDR3 spells CASSLESLRPEQFF. The CDR3 DNA reads as TGTGCCAGCAGCTTAGAGAGCCTCCGCCCCGAGCAGTTCTTC. Supplemented by reference TRBV7-9 and TRBJ2-1, the full variable domain reads DTGVSQNPRHKITKRGQNVTFRCDPISEHNRLYWYRQTLGQGPEFLTYFQNEAQLEKSRLLSDRFSAERPKGSFSTLEIQRTEQGDSAMYLCASSLESLRPEQFFGPGTRLTVL.

This clonotype has ten or more counts. V usage is TRBV19 and J usage is TRBJ2-6; no firm D call. The V end was cut by 3 bases, the J end by 0 bases, with 3 bases between. CDR3 length: 14 residues. Germline values: CDR1 LNHDA, CDR2 SQIVND (reference sequence). CDR3 sequence reads: CASSISSGANVLTF. The CDR3, as DNA: TGTGCCAGTAGTATTTCCTCTGGGGCCAACGTCCTGACTTTC.

A few counts support this clonotype. CDR3 protein: CASSLSASGGNEQYF. In DNA form, the CDR3 reads TGTGCCAGCAGTTTATCGGCTAGCGGGGGTAACGAGCAGTACTTC. The rearrangement links TRBV27 to TRBJ2-7; TRBD2 aligns across 10 bases. Unmatched junction bases numbered 4, after V lost 0 bases and J lost 5 bases. CDR1 is MNHEY, CDR2 SMNVEV, per germline (reference sequence). This CDR3 has 15 residues.